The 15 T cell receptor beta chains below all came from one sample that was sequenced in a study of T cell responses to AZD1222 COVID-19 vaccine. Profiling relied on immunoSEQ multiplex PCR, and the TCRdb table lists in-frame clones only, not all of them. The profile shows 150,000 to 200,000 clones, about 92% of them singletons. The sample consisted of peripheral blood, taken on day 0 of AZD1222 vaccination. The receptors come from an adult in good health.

CDR3 nucleotide sequence: TGTGCCTGGATGAAGGCAGGGGTAGACACCGGGGAGCTGTTTTTT. Its protein is CAWMKAGVDTGELFF. The chain is built from TRBV30 and TRBJ2-2; possible D gene TRBD1, 6 bases. CDR3 length: 15 residues. The germline CDR1 and CDR2 sequences are GTSNPN and SVGIG (reference sequence). V shed 4 bases and J shed 3 bases, with 15 bases lying between them.

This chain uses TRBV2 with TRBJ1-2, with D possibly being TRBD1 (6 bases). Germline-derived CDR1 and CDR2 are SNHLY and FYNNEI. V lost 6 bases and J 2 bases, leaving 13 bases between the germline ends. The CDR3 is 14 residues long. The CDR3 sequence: CASRPRGGNYGYTF. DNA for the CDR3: TGTGCCAGCAGGCCCAGGGGCGGGAACTATGGCTACACCTTC.

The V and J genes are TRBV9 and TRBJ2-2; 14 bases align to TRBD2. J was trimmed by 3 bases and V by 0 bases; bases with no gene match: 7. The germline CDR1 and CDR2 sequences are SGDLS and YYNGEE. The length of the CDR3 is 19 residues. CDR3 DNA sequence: TGTGCCAGCAGCGTAGACGGGACTAGCGGGAGAGTTTACACCGGGGAGCTGTTTTTT. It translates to CASSVDGTSGRVYTGELFF. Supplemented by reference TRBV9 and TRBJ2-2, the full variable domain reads DSGVTQTPKHLITATGQRVTLRCSPRSGDLSVYWYQQSLDQGLQFLIQYYNGEERAKGNILERFSAQQFPDLHSELNLSSLELGDSALYFCASSVDGTSGRVYTGELFFGEGSRLTVL.

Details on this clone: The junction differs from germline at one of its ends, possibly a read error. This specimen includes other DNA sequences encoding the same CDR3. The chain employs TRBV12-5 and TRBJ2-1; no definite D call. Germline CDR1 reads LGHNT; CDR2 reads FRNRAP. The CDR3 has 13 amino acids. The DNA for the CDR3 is TGTGCTAGTGGCTTGGCCTCTTTTAGTGAGCAGTTCTTC. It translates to CASGLASFSEQFF.

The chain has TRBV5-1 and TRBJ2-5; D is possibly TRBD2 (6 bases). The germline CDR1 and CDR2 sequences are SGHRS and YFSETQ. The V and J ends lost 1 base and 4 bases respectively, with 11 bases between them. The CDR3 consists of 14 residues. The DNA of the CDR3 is TGCGCCAGCAGCTTGAATTTCGGGGGAGAGACCCAGTACTTC. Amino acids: CASSLNFGGETQYF.

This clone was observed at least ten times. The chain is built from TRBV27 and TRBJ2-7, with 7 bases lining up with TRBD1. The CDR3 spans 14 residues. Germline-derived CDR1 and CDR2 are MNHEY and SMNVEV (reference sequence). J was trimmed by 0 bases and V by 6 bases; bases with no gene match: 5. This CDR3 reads CASSPWDSSYEQYF. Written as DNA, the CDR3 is TGTGCCAGCAGCCCTTGGGACAGCTCCTACGAGCAGTACTTC.

CDR3 amino acids: CATRARALSNSPLHF. The CDR3 DNA is TGTGCCACCAGGGCCAGGGCGCTAAGTAATTCACCCCTCCACTTT. This chain links TRBV15 with TRBJ1-6, with D tentatively TRBD1 (5 bases). V lost 6 bases to trimming and J lost 6 bases, with 15 bases between them. This CDR3 contains 15 residues. Germline V gene sequence: CDR1 LNHNV, CDR2 YYDKDF (reference sequence).

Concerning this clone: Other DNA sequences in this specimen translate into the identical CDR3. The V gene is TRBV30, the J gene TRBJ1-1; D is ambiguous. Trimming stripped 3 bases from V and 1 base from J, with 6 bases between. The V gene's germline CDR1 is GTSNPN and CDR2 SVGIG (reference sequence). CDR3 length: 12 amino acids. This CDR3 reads CAWSDGNTEAFF. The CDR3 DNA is TGTGCCTGGAGCGATGGGAACACTGAAGCTTTCTTT.

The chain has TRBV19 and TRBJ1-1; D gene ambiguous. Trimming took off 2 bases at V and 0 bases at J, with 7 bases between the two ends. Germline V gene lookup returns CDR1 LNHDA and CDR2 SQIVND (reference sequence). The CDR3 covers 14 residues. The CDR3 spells CASSIPWLNTEAFF. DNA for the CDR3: TGTGCCAGTAGTATACCCTGGTTGAACACTGAAGCTTTCTTT.

For the CDR3, the DNA is TGTGCCAGCACTAGCGGGAACTCCTACGAGCAGTACTTC. Translation: CASTSGNSYEQYF. The V gene is TRBV6-5, the J gene TRBJ2-7, with TRBD2 matching over 9 bases. V was pared by 7 bases and J by 0 bases, with 1 base of the junction left unmatched. This CDR3 spans 13 amino acids. Germline V gene data show CDR1 as MNHEY and CDR2 as SVGAGI.

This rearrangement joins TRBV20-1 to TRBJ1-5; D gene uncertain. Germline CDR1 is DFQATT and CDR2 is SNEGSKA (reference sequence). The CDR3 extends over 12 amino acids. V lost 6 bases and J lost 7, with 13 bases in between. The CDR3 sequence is CSASGVNQPQHF. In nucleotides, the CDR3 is TGCAGTGCAAGTGGGGTGAACCAGCCCCAGCATTTT.

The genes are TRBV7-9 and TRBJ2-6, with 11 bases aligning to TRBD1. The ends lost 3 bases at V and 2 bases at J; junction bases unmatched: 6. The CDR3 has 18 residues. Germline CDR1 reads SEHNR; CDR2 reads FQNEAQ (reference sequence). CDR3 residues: CASSLGQGVITGANVLTF. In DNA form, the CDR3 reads TGTGCCAGCAGCTTGGGACAGGGGGTAATAACTGGGGCCAACGTCCTGACTTTC.

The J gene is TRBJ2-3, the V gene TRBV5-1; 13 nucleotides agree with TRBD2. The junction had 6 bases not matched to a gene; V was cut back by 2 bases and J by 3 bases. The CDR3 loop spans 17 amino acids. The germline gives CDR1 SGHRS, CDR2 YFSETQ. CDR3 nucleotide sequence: TGCGCCAGCAGCTTTGGACTAGCGGGAGAGTTGACAGATACGCAGTATTTT. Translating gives CASSFGLAGELTDTQYF.

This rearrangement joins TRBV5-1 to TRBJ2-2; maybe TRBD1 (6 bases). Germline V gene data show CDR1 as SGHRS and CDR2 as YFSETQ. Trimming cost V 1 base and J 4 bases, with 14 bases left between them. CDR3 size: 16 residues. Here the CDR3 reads CASSLTGTTGTGELFF. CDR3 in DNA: TGCGCCAGCAGCTTGACCGGGACAACGGGCACCGGGGAGCTGTTTTTT.

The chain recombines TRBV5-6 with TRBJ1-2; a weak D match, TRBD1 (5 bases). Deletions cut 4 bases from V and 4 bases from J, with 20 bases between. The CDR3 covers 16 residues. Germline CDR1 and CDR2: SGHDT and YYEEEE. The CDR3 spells CASSMGRSTLGYGYTF. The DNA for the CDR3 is TGTGCCAGCAGCATGGGACGCTCTACCCTGGGCTATGGCTACACCTTC.